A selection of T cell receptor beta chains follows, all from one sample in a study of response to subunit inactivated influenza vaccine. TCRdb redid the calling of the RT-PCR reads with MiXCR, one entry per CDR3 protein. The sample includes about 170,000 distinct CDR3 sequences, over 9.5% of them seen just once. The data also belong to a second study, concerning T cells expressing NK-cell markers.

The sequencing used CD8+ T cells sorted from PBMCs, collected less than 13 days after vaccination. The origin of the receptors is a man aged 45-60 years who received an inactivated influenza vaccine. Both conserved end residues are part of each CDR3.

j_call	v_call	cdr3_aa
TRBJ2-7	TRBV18	CASSPPIYPYEQYF
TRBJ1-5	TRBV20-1	CSAGETGGGNQPQHF
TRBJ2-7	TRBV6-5	CASHGGGEQYF
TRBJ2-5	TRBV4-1	CASSFATERRETQYF
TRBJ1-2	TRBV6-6	CASSYSQGKDYTF
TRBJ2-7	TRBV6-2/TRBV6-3	CASSYQGDYEQYF
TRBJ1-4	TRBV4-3	CASSQDLGEEHTSTNEKLFF
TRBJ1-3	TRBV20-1	CSARQGSSGNTIYF
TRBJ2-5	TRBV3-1	CASSQDGYTGETQYF
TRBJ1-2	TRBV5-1	CASSFTGKDYGYTF
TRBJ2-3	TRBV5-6	CASSLPGPRGDTQYF
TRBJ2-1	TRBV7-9	CASPKSGRDLNEQFF
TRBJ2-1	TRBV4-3	CASSQVTGGRRYEQFF
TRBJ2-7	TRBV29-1	CSVASGGLAGGEQYF
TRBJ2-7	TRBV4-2	CASSHAFGVSYEQYF
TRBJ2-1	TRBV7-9	CASSSAAGGGDNEQFF
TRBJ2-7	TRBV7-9	CASSRDLTGHEQYF
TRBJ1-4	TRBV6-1	CASSTRDRVANEKLFF
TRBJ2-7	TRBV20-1	CSAAGTGGYEQYF
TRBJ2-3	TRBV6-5	CASSHGTADTQYF
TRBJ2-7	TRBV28	CASQGPLREQYF
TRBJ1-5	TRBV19	CASSARPGTGTYYSNQPQHF
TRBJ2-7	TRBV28	CASSLWTTGSLYEQYF
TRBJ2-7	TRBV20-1	CSVPGQGVGRSYYEQYF
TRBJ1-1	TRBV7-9	CASSLQTEAFF
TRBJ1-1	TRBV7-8	CASSPQGGGRLDMNTEAFF
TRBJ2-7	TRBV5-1	CASSPALAGEYEQYF
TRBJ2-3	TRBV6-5	CASRSIAGGRTDTQYF
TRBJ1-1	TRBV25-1	CASSEFEGDLNTEAFF
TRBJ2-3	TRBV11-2	CASSLGTGTDTQYF
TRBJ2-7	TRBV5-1	CASSLVAGQTYEQYF
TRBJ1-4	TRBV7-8	CASSLEYSTNEKLFF
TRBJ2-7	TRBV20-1	CSARDLRSAYEQYF
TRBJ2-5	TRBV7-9	CASSLGTGPPQYF
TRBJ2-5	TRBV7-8	CASSLAGTSVVETQYF
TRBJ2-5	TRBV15	CATSRGLAGYQETQYF
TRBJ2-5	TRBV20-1	CSARDYRGEETQYF
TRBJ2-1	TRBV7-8	CASSLARLAGLNEQFF
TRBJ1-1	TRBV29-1	CSVGKNTEAFF
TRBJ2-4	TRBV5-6	CASSTGLAKNIQYF
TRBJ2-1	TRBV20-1	CSARDGTSGRQEQFF
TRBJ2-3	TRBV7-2	CASSLVGPPVDEDTQYF
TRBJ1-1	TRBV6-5	CASSYIGATEAFF
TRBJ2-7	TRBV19	CASNPGQGPHEQYF
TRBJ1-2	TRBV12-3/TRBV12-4	CASSLGGFHGYTF
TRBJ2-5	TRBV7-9	CASRAPDRGRETQYF
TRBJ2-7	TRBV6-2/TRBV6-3	CASSQQTSGRPNEQYF
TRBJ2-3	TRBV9	CASSVGGTDTQYF
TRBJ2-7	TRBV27	CASSLGTSGNEQYF
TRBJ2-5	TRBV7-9	CASSPSWTQYF
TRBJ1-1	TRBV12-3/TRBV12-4	CASSFGWGTEAFF
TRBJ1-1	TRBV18	CASSPEVRGWGRTEAFF
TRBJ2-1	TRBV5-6	CASRLDRGFSYNEQFF
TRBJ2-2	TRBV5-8	CASSFTNSGPRGELFF